This is a list of T cell receptor beta chains from one sample in a study of shared clonotypes between healthy human individuals. This table comes from immunoSEQ multiplex PCR, and its TCRdb copy is limited to in-frame clones, with some not included. There are around 2.5 million clones in the sample; 93% occur only once, and 0.36% lies in the top ten. The material sequenced was naive CD4+ T cells from PBMCs. The receptors originated from a man aged 18 to 30 in good health. Some clones in this sample may be carry-over from other donors' samples. CDR3s include the opening cysteine and the closing phenylalanine or tryptophan. Each record gives: D gene, clone size, J gene, V gene, CDR3 protein, CDR3 DNA. A D gene is named only where the DNA matches it firmly. Only part of the rows carry a size: once, few, many, or a class if the clone is expanded.

d_gene: .
abundance: .
j_gene: TRBJ1-5
v_gene: TRBV19
CDR3aa: CASSSSRGNQPQHF
CDR3nt: TGTGCCAGTAGTAGTTCCAGGGGAAATCAGCCCCAGCATTTT

d_gene: TRBD1
abundance: once
j_gene: TRBJ2-5
v_gene: TRBV18
CDR3aa: CASSPRLPGQRQETQYF
CDR3nt: TGTGCCAGCTCACCACGGCTCCCGGGACAGAGACAAGAGACCCAGTACTTC

d_gene: .
abundance: .
j_gene: TRBJ1-2
v_gene: TRBV28
CDR3aa: CASSTPRGANYGYTF
CDR3nt: TGTGCCAGCAGTACTCCCAGGGGCGCTAACTATGGCTACACCTTC

d_gene: .
abundance: .
j_gene: TRBJ2-3
v_gene: TRBV7-3
CDR3aa: CASSEFGDTDTQYF
CDR3nt: TGTGCCAGCAGCGAATTTGGGGACACAGATACGCAGTATTTT

d_gene: .
abundance: .
j_gene: TRBJ1-2
v_gene: TRBV5-6
CDR3aa: CASSLGRTNYGYTF
CDR3nt: TGTGCCAGCAGCTTAGGAAGGACCAACTATGGCTACACCTTC

d_gene: .
abundance: .
j_gene: TRBJ1-4
v_gene: TRBV5-1
CDR3aa: CASSLEGVEEKLFF
CDR3nt: TGCGCCAGCAGCTTGGAGGGGGTTGAAGAAAAACTGTTTTTT

d_gene: TRBD1
abundance: .
j_gene: TRBJ1-5
v_gene: TRBV7-3
CDR3aa: CASSKTGDGNQPQHF
CDR3nt: TGTGCCAGCAGCAAGACAGGGGATGGCAATCAGCCCCAGCATTTT

d_gene: TRBD1
abundance: .
j_gene: TRBJ2-7
v_gene: TRBV18
CDR3aa: CASSPGQGSSRYF
CDR3nt: TGTGCCAGCTCACCCGGACAGGGTTCCTCAAGGTACTTC

d_gene: .
abundance: .
j_gene: TRBJ2-4
v_gene: TRBV27
CDR3aa: CASSFTAKNIQYF
CDR3nt: TGTGCCAGCAGTTTTACAGCCAAAAACATTCAGTACTTC

d_gene: .
abundance: .
j_gene: TRBJ2-5
v_gene: TRBV5-1
CDR3aa: CASSLAGMGETQYF
CDR3nt: TGCGCCAGCAGCTTGGCGGGGATGGGGGAGACCCAGTACTTC